The rows below give T cell receptor beta chains drawn from one sample of a study of neurological immune-mediated disorders. TCRdb re-analysed the 5' RACE reads in MiXCR, keeping a single row per CDR3 protein. The table records about 23,000 distinct CDR3 sequences, approximately 13% of them present only once. Sequences were obtained from PBMCs. Every receptor here comes from a woman aged 60-75 years with HTLV-1-associated myelopathy (HAM/TSP). CDR3s include the opening cysteine and the closing phenylalanine or tryptophan. The D gene is left open where the match is weak. The size entry is marked missing in some rows and otherwise reads once, few, many or a size class.

>TRBJ2-3|TRBD2|TRBV20-1|-
CSARTSGGVADTQYF
TGCAGTGCTAGGACTAGCGGGGGGGTCGCAGATACGCAGTATTTT
>TRBJ1-5|-|TRBV20-1|many
CSARPPAGYNQPQHF
TGCAGTGCTAGACCCCCGGCAGGGTACAATCAGCCCCAGCATTTT
>TRBJ2-3|-|TRBV7-2|many
CASSLNSARTDTQYF
TGTGCCAGCAGCTTAAACAGCGCCAGAACAGATACGCAGTATTTT
>TRBJ1-2|-|TRBV27|many
CASRLRGANYGYTF
TGTGCCAGCCGTCTTAGGGGAGCTAACTATGGCTACACCTTC
>TRBJ2-5|-|TRBV10-3|many
CAISESGETQYF
TGTGCCATCAGTGAGTCGGGGGAGACCCAGTACTTC
>TRBJ2-1|TRBD2|TRBV4-1|medium-sized
CASSQVGTSGSGDHNEQFF
TGCGCCAGCAGCCAAGTGGGGACTAGCGGGAGCGGCGACCACAATGAGCAGTTCTTC
>TRBJ2-7|-|TRBV5-1|many
CASRWDKDEQYF
TGCGCCAGCAGGTGGGACAAGGACGAGCAGTACTTC
>TRBJ2-1|-|TRBV5-8|many
CASSLMGTPYNEQFF
TGTGCCAGCAGCTTAATGGGGACACCTTACAATGAGCAGTTCTTC
>TRBJ2-1|-|TRBV7-9|many
CASTSLGSYNEQFF
TGTGCCAGCACCTCTTTAGGCTCCTACAATGAGCAGTTCTTC
>TRBJ1-6|TRBD1|TRBV20-1|many
CSAMGQGDSPLHF
TGCAGTGCTATGGGACAGGGAGATTCACCCCTCCACTTT
>TRBJ1-2|-|TRBV5-4|many
CASSLRENYGYTF
TGTGCCAGCAGCTTGCGGGAAAACTATGGCTACACCTTC
>TRBJ1-3|-|TRBV10-3|many
CAISDPATASGNTIYF
TGTGCCATCAGTGATCCGGCCACGGCGTCAGGAAACACCATATATTTT
>TRBJ2-6|TRBD1|TRBV19|-
CASSDRGTGANVLTF
TGTGCCAGTAGCGACAGGGGGACTGGGGCCAACGTCCTGACTTTC
>TRBJ2-2|TRBD1|TRBV30|few
CAGRTGGGTGELFF
TGTGCCGGCCGGACAGGGGGGGGGACCGGGGAGCTGTTTTTT
>TRBJ2-3|-|TRBV30|few
CAWSVPRQGAAGYTQYF
TGTGCCTGGAGTGTGCCCCGACAGGGAGCGGCGGGGTATACGCAGTATTTT
>TRBJ1-3|-|TRBV28|many
CASRRDKGNTIYF
TGTGCCAGCAGAAGGGACAAAGGAAACACCATATATTTT
>TRBJ2-3|TRBD2|TRBV7-9|many
CASSLAFGSAGGTDTQYF
TGTGCCAGCAGCTTAGCTTTTGGGTCGGCGGGGGGCACAGATACGCAGTATTTT
>TRBJ1-5|-|TRBV5-1|many
CASSLDTTQPQHF
TGCGCCAGCAGCTTGGACACGACCCAGCCCCAGCATTTT
>TRBJ1-6|-|TRBV12-3/TRBV12-4|many
CASSNHQTGLWSSGRFTLHF
TGTGCCAGCAGTAATCACCAGACCGGATTGTGGTCATCGGGAAGGTTCACCCTCCACTTT
>TRBJ2-5|-|TRBV7-2|-
CASSLGGGPRETQYF
TGTGCCAGCAGCTTAGGTGGAGGTCCGAGAGAGACCCAGTACTTC
>TRBJ1-5|TRBD1|TRBV24-1|many
CATSDGDRGVNQPQHF
TGTGCCACCAGTGACGGGGACAGGGGTGTCAATCAGCCCCAGCATTTT
>TRBJ2-1|-|TRBV24-1|-
CATSVGTVTSRNEQFF
TGTGCCACCAGTGTCGGGACCGTTACCTCTCGGAATGAGCAGTTCTTC
>TRBJ2-1|TRBD1|TRBV7-2|many
CASSTGTGGNEQFF
TGTGCCAGCAGTACCGGGACAGGGGGCAATGAGCAGTTCTTC
>TRBJ1-1|TRBD1|TRBV29-1|many
CSVGTGGFAFF
TGCAGCGTTGGGACAGGGGGCTTCGCTTTCTTT
>TRBJ1-2|-|TRBV5-1|many
CASSLSIARQVASAGYTF
TGCGCCAGCAGCTTGAGTATAGCCCGACAGGTGGCCTCGGCTGGCTACACCTTC
>TRBJ1-1|-|TRBV27|many
CASSSLPNTEAFF
TGTGCCAGCAGTTCCCTGCCGAACACTGAAGCTTTCTTT
>TRBJ1-6|-|TRBV7-2|many
CASSLAPGANNSPLHF
TGTGCCAGCAGCTTAGCACCGGGGGCCAATAATTCACCCCTCCACTTT
>TRBJ2-4|TRBD1|TRBV4-2|medium-sized
CASSQGFRDSRLVRNIQYF
TGTGCCAGCAGCCAAGGCTTCCGGGACAGTCGATTGGTGAGAAACATTCAGTACTTC
>TRBJ1-1|-|TRBV3-1|many
CASSPWLQGGGAFF
TGTGCCAGCAGCCCCTGGCTACAAGGTGGCGGTGCTTTCTTT
>TRBJ2-7|TRBD1|TRBV5-6|many
CASSWDRGAYEQYF
TGTGCCAGCAGCTGGGACAGGGGAGCGTACGAGCAGTACTTC
>TRBJ2-7|-|TRBV5-4|-
CASRGPTSYEQYF
TGTGCCAGCCGTGGGCCAACCTCCTACGAGCAGTACTTC
>TRBJ2-3|TRBD1|TRBV9|-
CASSGQGQDTQYF
TGTGCCAGCAGCGGACAGGGCCAAGATACGCAGTATTTT